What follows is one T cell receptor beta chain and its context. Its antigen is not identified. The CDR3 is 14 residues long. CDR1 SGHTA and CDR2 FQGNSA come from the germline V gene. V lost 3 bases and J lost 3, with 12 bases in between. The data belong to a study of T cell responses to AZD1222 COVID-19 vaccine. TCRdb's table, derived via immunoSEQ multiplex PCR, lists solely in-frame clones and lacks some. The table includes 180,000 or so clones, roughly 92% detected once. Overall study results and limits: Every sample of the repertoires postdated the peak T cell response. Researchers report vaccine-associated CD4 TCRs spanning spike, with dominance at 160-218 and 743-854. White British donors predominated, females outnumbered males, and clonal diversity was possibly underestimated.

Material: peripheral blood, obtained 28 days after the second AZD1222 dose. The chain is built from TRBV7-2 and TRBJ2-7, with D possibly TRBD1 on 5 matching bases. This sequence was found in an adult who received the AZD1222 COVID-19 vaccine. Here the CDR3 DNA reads TGTGCCAGCAGCTTCGGCGGAAGGGGCTACGAGCAGTACTTC. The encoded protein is CASSFGGRGYEQYF. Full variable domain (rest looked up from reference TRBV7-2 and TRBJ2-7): GAGVSQSPSNKVTEKGKDVELRCDPISGHTALYWYRQSLGQGLEFLIYFQGNSAPDKSGLPSDRFSAERTGGSVSTLTIQRTQQEDSAVYLCASSFGGRGYEQYFGPGTRLTVT.